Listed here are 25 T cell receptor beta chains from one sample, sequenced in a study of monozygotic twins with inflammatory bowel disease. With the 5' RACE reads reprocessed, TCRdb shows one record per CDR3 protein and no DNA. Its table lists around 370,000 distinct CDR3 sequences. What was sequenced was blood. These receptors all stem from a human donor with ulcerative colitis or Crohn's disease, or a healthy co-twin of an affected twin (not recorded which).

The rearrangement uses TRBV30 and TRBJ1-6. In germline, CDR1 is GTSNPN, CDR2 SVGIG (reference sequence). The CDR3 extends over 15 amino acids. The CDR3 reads CAWSVGSASPSPLHF.

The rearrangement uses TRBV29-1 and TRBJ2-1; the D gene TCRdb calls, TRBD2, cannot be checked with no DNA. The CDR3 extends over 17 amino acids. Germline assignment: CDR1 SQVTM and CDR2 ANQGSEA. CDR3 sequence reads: CSVDGLAGALSYNEQFF.

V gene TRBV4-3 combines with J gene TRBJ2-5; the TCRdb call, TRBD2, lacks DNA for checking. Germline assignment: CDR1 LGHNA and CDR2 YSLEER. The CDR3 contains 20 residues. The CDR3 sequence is CASSQELGLAGGRLSETQYF.

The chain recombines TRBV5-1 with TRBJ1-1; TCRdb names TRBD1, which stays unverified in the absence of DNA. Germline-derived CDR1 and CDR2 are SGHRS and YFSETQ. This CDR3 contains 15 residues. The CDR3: CASSKMTGEGTEAFF.

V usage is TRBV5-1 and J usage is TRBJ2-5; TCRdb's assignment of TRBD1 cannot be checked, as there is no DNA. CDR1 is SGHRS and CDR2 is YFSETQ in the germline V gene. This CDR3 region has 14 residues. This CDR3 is CASSSGGVQETQYF.

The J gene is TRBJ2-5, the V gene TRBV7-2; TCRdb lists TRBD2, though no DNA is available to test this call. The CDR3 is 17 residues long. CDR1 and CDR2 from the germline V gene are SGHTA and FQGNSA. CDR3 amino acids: CASSLGRGEGERETQYF.

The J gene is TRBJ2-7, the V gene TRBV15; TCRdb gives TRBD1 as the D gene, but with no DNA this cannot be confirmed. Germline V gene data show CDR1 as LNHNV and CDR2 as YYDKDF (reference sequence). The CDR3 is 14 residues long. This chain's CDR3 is CATSRGGGSYEQYF.

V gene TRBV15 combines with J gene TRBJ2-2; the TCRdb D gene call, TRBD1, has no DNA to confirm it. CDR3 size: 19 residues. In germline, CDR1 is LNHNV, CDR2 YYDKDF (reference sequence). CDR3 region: CATSREVGGQGRNTGELFF. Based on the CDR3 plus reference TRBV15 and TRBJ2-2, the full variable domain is DAMVIQNPRYQVTQFGKPVTLSCSQTLNHNVMYWYQQKSSQAPKLLFHYYDKDFNNEADTPDNFQSRRPNTSFCFLDIRSPGLGDTAMYLCATSREVGGQGRNTGELFFGEGSRLTVL.

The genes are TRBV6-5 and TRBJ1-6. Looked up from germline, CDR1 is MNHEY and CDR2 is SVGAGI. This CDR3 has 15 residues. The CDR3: CASSYSWYGDSPLHF.

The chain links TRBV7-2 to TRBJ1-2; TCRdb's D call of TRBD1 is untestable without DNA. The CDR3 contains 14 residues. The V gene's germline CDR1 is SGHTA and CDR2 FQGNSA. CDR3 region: CASSATGGNYGYTF.

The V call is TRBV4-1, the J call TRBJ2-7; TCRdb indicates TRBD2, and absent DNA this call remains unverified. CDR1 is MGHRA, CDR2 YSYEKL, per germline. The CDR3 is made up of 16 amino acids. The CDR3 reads CASSQGAAGVSYEQYF.

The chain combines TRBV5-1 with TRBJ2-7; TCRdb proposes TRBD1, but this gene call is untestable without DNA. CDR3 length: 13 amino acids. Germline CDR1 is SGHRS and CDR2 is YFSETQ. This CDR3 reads CASSFMDSYEQYF.

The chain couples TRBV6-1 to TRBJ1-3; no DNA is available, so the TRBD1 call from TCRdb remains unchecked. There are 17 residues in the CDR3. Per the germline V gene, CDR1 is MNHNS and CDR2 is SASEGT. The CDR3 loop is CASRARQWPSSGNTIYF.

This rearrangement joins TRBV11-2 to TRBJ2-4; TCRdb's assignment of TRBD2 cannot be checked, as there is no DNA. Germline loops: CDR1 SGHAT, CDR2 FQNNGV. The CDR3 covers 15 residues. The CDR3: CASSLTSGAGNIQYF.

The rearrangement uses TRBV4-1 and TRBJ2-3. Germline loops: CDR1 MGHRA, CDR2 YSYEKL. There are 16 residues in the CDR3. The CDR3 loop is CASSQVGESSTDTQYF.

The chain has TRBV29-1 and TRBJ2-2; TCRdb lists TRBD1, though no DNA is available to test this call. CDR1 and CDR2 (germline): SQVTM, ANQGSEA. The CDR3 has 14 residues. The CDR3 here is CSVGGVPNTGELFF.

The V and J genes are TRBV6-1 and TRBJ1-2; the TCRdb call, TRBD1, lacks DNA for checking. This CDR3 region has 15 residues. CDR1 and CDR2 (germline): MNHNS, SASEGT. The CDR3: CASIHPGQGNLGYTF.

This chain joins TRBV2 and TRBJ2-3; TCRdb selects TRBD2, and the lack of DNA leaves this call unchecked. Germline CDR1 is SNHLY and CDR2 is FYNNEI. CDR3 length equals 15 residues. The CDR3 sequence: CASSEERDIPDTQYF.

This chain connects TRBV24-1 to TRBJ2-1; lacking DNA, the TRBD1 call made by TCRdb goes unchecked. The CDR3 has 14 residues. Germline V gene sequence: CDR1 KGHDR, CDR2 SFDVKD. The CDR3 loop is CATSDPGQINEQFF.

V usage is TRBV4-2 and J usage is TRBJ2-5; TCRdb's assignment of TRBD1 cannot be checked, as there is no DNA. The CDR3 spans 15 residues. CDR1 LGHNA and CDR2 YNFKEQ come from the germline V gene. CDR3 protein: CASSQPGQGAETQYF.

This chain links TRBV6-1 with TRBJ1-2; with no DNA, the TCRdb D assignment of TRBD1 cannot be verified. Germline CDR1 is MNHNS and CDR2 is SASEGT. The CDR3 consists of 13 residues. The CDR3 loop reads CASSQDRGLYYTF.

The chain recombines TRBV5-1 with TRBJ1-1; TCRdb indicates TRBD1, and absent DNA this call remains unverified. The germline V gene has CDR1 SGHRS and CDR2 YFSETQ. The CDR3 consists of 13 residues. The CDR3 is CASSLIGEGSAFF.

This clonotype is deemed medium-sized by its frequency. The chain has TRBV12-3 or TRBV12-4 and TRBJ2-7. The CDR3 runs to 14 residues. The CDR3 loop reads CASSKVRYGYEQYF.

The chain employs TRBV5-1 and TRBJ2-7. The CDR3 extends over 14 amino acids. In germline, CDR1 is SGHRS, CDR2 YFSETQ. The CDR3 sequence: CASSLTLGDYEQYF.

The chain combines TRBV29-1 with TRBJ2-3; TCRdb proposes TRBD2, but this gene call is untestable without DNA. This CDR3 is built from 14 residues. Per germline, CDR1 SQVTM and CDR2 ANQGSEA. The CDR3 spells CSVTSGGYTDTQYF.